Reported below is one T cell receptor (beta chain). The CDR3 spans 16 residues. The germline V gene encodes CDR1 KGHDR and CDR2 SFDVKD. J gave up 4 bases and V 0 bases, and 5 bases lay outside the gene matches. Under the authors' procedure: Reference gene primer amplification gave estimated nucleated cell counts. TCRdb keeps only in-frame clones here, not all; method: immunoSEQ multiplex PCR. V and J calls and clone size are copied from that table; D and trimming were computed from the DNA. The table records fewer than 250,000 clones, 83% of them present only once. This record belongs to a study of blood T cell repertoires in COVID-19. At the level of the study: Samples of COVID-19 (acute and convalescent) were obtained from the United States, Italy and Spain. T cells, B-cell-depleted T cells, or PBMCs provided the cDNA or gDNA that served as material.

V and J are TRBV24-1 and TRBJ2-1; TRBD2 matches at 7 bases. This TCR was sampled from a woman in her forties or fifties with acute or convalescent COVID-19. Sequenced sample: peripheral blood. The CDR3 DNA reads TGTGCCACCAGTGATTTGCGGGACTACCCATACAATGAGCAGTTCTTC. This sequence encodes CATSDLRDYPYNEQFF.